The 26 T cell receptor beta chains presented below share a single source sample, sequenced in a study of blood T cell repertoires in COVID-19. Some clones are missing from TCRdb's copy, which holds only in-frame ones; the method was immunoSEQ multiplex PCR. Of 110,000 or so clones detected, roughly nine tenths appear once; the ten largest clones hold 7.5% to 9%. The sample consisted of peripheral blood. The receptor source for this set is a man aged 65 to 79 who had recovered from COVID-19.

This clone was seen only a few times. The rearrangement joins TRBV5-4 to TRBJ1-5; D unresolved. V shed 4 bases and J shed 0 bases, with 11 bases lying between them. Germline lookup yields CDR1 SGHNT and CDR2 YYREEE (reference sequence). The CDR3 spans 15 residues. In DNA, the CDR3 is TGTGCCAGCAGCCGTAACGGTTATAGCAATCAGCCCCAGCATTTT. Translated: CASSRNGYSNQPQHF.

The V gene is TRBV6-6, the J gene TRBJ2-7, with D hard to call. The CDR3 spans 14 residues. Germline loops: CDR1 MNHNY, CDR2 SVGAGI (reference sequence). The V end was cut by 3 bases, the J end by 4 bases, with 13 bases between. For the CDR3, the DNA is TGTGCCAGCAGTTATAACTCCGGGTCGTACGAGCAGTACTTC. Protein: CASSYNSGSYEQYF.

This clone was seen once. CDR3 DNA: TGTGCCAGCAGCCAGTGGGCCCTGGGTCTGGGCTTGGGCACTGAAGCTTTCTTT. The encoded protein is CASSQWALGLGLGTEAFF. The V and J genes are TRBV14 and TRBJ1-1, with no clear D. V was pared by 3 bases and J by 4 bases, with 24 bases between. This CDR3 has 18 residues. Germline assignment: CDR1 SGHDN and CDR2 FVKESK.

This sequence joins TRBV28 and TRBJ1-4, with 7 bases matching TRBD1. The CDR3 has 14 amino acids. The V and J ends lost 7 bases and 10 bases, in that order; junction bases with no gene match: 12. CDR1 is MDHEN and CDR2 is SYDVKM in the germline V gene. CDR3 protein: CASTPGGFLGKLFF. In DNA form, the CDR3 reads TGTGCCAGCACCCCAGGGGGGTTTCTGGGAAAACTGTTTTTT.

This sequence joins TRBV19 and TRBJ2-6; TRBD1 matches 7 bases. V trimming: 2 bases; J trimming: 3 bases; junction bases outside the gene matches: 7. The V gene's germline CDR1 is LNHDA and CDR2 SQIVND (reference sequence). CDR3 length equals 17 residues. In DNA, the CDR3 is TGTGCCAGTAGTATAAGACAGGGAAGAGGTGGGGCCAACGTCCTGACTTTC. Amino acids: CASSIRQGRGGANVLTF.

The chain couples TRBV7-6 to TRBJ2-5; maybe TRBD1 (6 bases). The V gene lost 6 bases and the J gene lost 4 bases, with 18 bases spanning the gap. Germline V gene data show CDR1 as SGHVS and CDR2 as FNYEAQ. The CDR3 has 15 residues. The CDR3 protein is CASSVLQGSGETQYF. CDR3 bases: TGTGCCAGCAGTGTCCTACAGGGCTCGGGAGAGACCCAGTACTTC.

This chain joins TRBV5-1 and TRBJ1-1; TRBD1 aligns across 9 bases. Trimming removed 4 bases from V and 5 bases from J; junction bases left unmatched: 6. This CDR3 is built from 14 residues. Germline assignment: CDR1 SGHRS and CDR2 YFSETQ. CDR3 sequence: CASSAGTGLTEAFF. In nucleotides, the CDR3 is TGCGCCAGCAGCGCCGGGACAGGGTTGACTGAAGCTTTCTTT.

This chain links TRBV20-1 with TRBJ2-3; 7 nucleotides align to TRBD2. This CDR3 spans 16 amino acids. The junction had 10 bases not matched to a gene; V was cut back by 3 bases and J by 1 base. Germline CDR1 DFQATT, CDR2 SNEGSKA (reference sequence). CDR3 amino acids: CSASWRLATGTDTQYF. The CDR3 DNA reads TGCAGTGCTAGTTGGCGACTAGCAACGGGCACAGATACGCAGTATTTT.

V usage is TRBV6-5 and J usage is TRBJ1-1; D perhaps matches TRBD1 (5 bases). Trimming took off 6 bases at V and 7 bases at J, with 12 bases between the two ends. This CDR3 spans 12 amino acids. Germline CDR1 is MNHEY and CDR2 is SVGAGI. Here the CDR3 reads CASSRHGGEAFF. The CDR3 DNA reads as TGTGCCAGCAGCCGCCACGGGGGTGAAGCTTTCTTT.

This chain uses TRBV20-1 with TRBJ2-1, with D unclear. The CDR3 length is 15 residues. Trimming pared 3 bases from V and 2 bases from J, leaving 14 bases between. Germline V gene data show CDR1 as DFQATT and CDR2 as SNEGSKA (reference sequence). CDR3: CSASFHSRAYNEQFF. CDR3 nucleotide sequence: TGCAGTGCTAGTTTCCACTCGCGAGCCTACAATGAGCAGTTCTTC.

The table lists this clone with a count of one. The chain couples TRBV10-3 to TRBJ1-3, with a tentative D call TRBD1 (6 bases). CDR1 and CDR2 (germline): ENHRY, SYGVKD. The CDR3 is 15 amino acids. The V and J ends lost 11 bases and 0 bases respectively, with 17 bases between them. CDR3 DNA sequence: TGTGCCGTCATACAGGGTGGTAGCTCTGGAAACACCATATATTTT. It translates to CAVIQGGSSGNTIYF.

This clone was detected only once. Other DNA variants within this sample encode the same CDR3. The chain couples TRBV18 to TRBJ2-7; 12 bases line up with TRBD2. J was trimmed by 5 bases and V by 3 bases; bases with no gene match: 2. This CDR3 is built from 14 residues. Germline-derived CDR1 and CDR2 are KGHSH and LQKENI. CDR3 bases: TGTGCCAGCTCACCTCTAGCGGGAGGGCACGAGCAGTACTTC. Translating gives CASSPLAGGHEQYF. Using reference TRBV18 and TRBJ2-7 for the parts outside the CDR3, the full variable domain is NAGVMQNPRHLVRRRGQEARLRCSPMKGHSHVYWYRQLPEEGLKFMVYLQKENIIDESGMPKERFSAEFPKEGPSILRIQQVVRGDSAAYFCASSPLAGGHEQYFGPGTRLTVT.

As regards this clone: Other DNA sequences from this sample encode an identical CDR3 as well. The J gene is TRBJ2-1, the V gene TRBV5-4, with 9 bases matching TRBD2. Germline V lookup: CDR1 SGHNT, CDR2 YYREEE (reference sequence). The length of the CDR3 is 15 residues. Trimming cost V 4 bases and J 4 bases; bases outside gene matches: 6. The DNA of the CDR3 is TGTGCCAGCAGCCGAAGCGGGGGGAATTACAATGAGCAGTTCTTC. This codes for CASSRSGGNYNEQFF.

This clone was counted between two and nine times. The V and J genes are TRBV6-4 and TRBJ1-4; D remains ambiguous. The CDR3 loop spans 14 amino acids. The V and J ends lost 2 bases and 3 bases respectively, with 7 bases between them. Per the germline V gene, CDR1 is MRHNA and CDR2 is SNTAGT. CDR3 bases: TGTGCCAGCAGTGACAGGGAGGCTAATGAAAAACTGTTTTTT. Encoded protein: CASSDREANEKLFF.

The chain links TRBV19 to TRBJ1-5, with D maybe TRBD1 (5 bases). Trimming pared 0 bases from V and 8 bases from J, leaving 8 bases between. Germline V CDR1 and CDR2: LNHDA, SQIVND (reference sequence). The CDR3 extends over 13 amino acids. As DNA, the CDR3 is TGTGCCAGTAGTATAGATCTAGGGGAGCCCCAGCATTTT. Translation: CASSIDLGEPQHF. Full variable domain (outside the CDR3, taken from reference TRBV19 and TRBJ1-5): DGGITQSPKYLFRKEGQNVTLSCEQNLNHDAMYWYRQDPGQGLRLIYYSQIVNDFQKGDIAEGYSVSREKKESFPLTVTSAQKNPTAFYLCASSIDLGEPQHFGDGTRLSIL.

This sequence joins TRBV28 and TRBJ2-3, with 13 bases aligning to TRBD2. This CDR3 comprises 18 residues. With V trimmed by 5 bases and J by 3 bases, 11 bases remained unmatched. CDR1 is MDHEN, CDR2 SYDVKM, per germline. The CDR3 DNA reads as TGTGCCAGCAGTACGAGACGGACTAGCGGGAGCCCTACAGATACGCAGTATTTT. Its protein is CASSTRRTSGSPTDTQYF.

This chain links TRBV7-2 with TRBJ2-5; 7 bases match TRBD2. With 1 base clipped from V and 3 bases from J, the junction kept 11 bases outside the gene matches. Germline V gene lookup returns CDR1 SGHTA and CDR2 FQGNSA. The CDR3 runs to 17 residues. CDR3 nucleotide sequence: TGTGCCAGCAGCTTAGTTTTCCGGCTAGCGGAAAAAGAGACCCAGTACTTC. This encodes CASSLVFRLAEKETQYF.

The chain recombines TRBV30 with TRBJ2-7; D is unresolved. Germline V gives CDR1 GTSNPN, CDR2 SVGIG (reference sequence). This CDR3 contains 12 residues. Trimming took off 2 bases at V and 0 bases at J, with 5 bases between the two ends. CDR3 DNA: TGTGCCTGGAGTTCAGGCTCCTACGAGCAGTACTTC. This translates into CAWSSGSYEQYF.

This chain connects TRBV5-8 to TRBJ2-3, with 8 bases identical to TRBD1. J lost 2 bases, V lost 4 bases, and 3 bases had no gene match. Per the germline V gene, CDR1 is SGHTS and CDR2 is YDEGEE. The CDR3 has 14 amino acids. CDR3 protein: CASSPGQATDTQYF. The CDR3 DNA follows: TGTGCCAGCAGCCCGGGACAGGCCACAGATACGCAGTATTTT.

This chain joins TRBV6-5 and TRBJ2-7; D not resolved. Germline CDR1 is MNHEY and CDR2 is SVGAGI. The CDR3 sequence is 14 residues long. Trimming took off 1 base at V and 2 bases at J, with 9 bases between the two ends. This CDR3 is CASSYFTPAYEQYF. The CDR3 DNA follows: TGTGCCAGCAGTTACTTCACCCCGGCCTACGAGCAGTACTTC.

CDR3 in DNA: TGTGCCAGCTCACCGCAAACAGGGGGTCGTGAGACCCAGTACTTC. This gives the protein CASSPQTGGRETQYF. The rearrangement links TRBV18 to TRBJ2-5, with TRBD1 matching 8 bases. With 3 bases clipped from V and 5 bases from J, the junction kept 8 bases outside the gene matches. CDR1 is KGHSH, CDR2 LQKENI, per germline. This CDR3 region has 15 residues.

V is TRBV5-1 and J is TRBJ2-1; a possible D gene is TRBD1 (6 bases). From germline, CDR1 is SGHRS and CDR2 YFSETQ. This CDR3 comprises 15 residues. Deletions cut 4 bases from V and 10 bases from J, with 21 bases between. DNA of the CDR3: TGCGCCAGCAGCCTAGGGACACCCAGAGGATCCGAGCAGTTCTTC. Protein: CASSLGTPRGSEQFF.

The chain uses TRBV5-1 and TRBJ1-6, with TRBD1 as a possible D gene (5 bases). The CDR3 is 15 amino acids. Germline V lookup: CDR1 SGHRS, CDR2 YFSETQ. The V end was cut by 0 bases, the J end by 10 bases, with 14 bases between. CDR3 sequence: CASSLGGIDGSPLHF. In DNA, the CDR3 is TGCGCCAGCAGCTTGGGGGGCATCGACGGGTCACCCCTCCACTTT.

The CDR3 spells CASSRGVITGGRSTNEKLFF. CDR3 nucleotide sequence: TGCGCCAGCAGCCGAGGGGTTATAACAGGGGGTCGGTCAACTAATGAAAAACTGTTTTTT. This sequence joins TRBV4-1 and TRBJ1-4, with 8 bases lining up with TRBD1. This CDR3 is built from 20 residues. With 4 bases clipped from V and 0 bases from J, the junction kept 16 bases outside the gene matches. CDR1 is MGHRA and CDR2 is YSYEKL in the germline V gene.

This chain uses TRBV5-1 with TRBJ2-7; possible D gene TRBD2, 5 bases. Per germline, CDR1 SGHRS and CDR2 YFSETQ. This CDR3 region has 13 residues. V was pared by 6 bases and J by 4 bases, with 14 bases between. The CDR3 region is CASKLQEGYEQYF. The CDR3 DNA reads as TGCGCCAGCAAACTACAAGAGGGTTACGAGCAGTACTTC.

The J gene is TRBJ2-1, the V gene TRBV7-2; 8 bases match TRBD2. Germline CDR1 and CDR2: SGHTA and FQGNSA. The length of the CDR3 is 15 residues. After removal of 2 bases from V and 9 bases from J, the junction contained 9 bases not matched to a gene. The CDR3 loop reads CASSLRAGGPSEQFF. CDR3 in DNA: TGTGCCAGCAGCTTACGGGCGGGGGGCCCCAGTGAGCAGTTCTTC.